A single sample is the source of the 24 T cell receptor delta chains below, sequenced in a study of γδ T cells in repeated Plasmodium falciparum infection. TCRdb reanalysed the multiplex PCR reads with CATT. This table holds about 57,000 delta-chain clones, 1.5% to 2% found once. Gammadelta T cells were flow-sorted from PBMC into Vgamma9/Vdelta2+ and Vdelta2-negative populations for bulk analysis. Source material: gamma-delta T cells from blood. The receptors come from a pool of human donors (malaria-infected and uninfected, not separated).

A note on this clone: A far larger clone is a single base away, which makes a read error likely. In the same sample, other DNA sequences code for this CDR3. The V gene is TRDV1, the J gene TRDJ2; 8 nucleotides line up with TRDD3. As TCRdb names no J gene, one was assigned here on the basis of a DNA match to germline. This CDR3 is built from 23 residues. Trimming at V came to 3 bases and at J to 0 bases, leaving 24 bases not matched to a gene. Germline V gene data show CDR1 as TSWWSYY and CDR2 as QGS. Here the CDR3 reads CALGDPPEGWGIVSIPLTAQLFF. The DNA for the CDR3 is TGTGCTCTTGGGGATCCCCCGGAAGGTTGGGGGATTGTATCTATCCCTTTGACAGCACAACTCTTCTTT.

This clone has a count of ten or more. TCRdb's protein, taken from a much larger clone, differs from this DNA's translation at residue 6, likely owing to a read error; the protein displayed comes from the DNA. The genes are TRDV1 and TRDJ1; D not certain. No J segment appears in TCRdb, so it was assigned here by matching the sequence to germline. V dropped 2 bases and J dropped 0 bases, with 19 bases sitting between them. The CDR3 spans 18 residues. Germline lookup yields CDR1 TSWWSYY and CDR2 QGS. The CDR3, as DNA: TGTGCTCTTGGGGAAACTGCTCAAGTCGTCCCCCACACCGATAAACTCATCTTT. Its translation is CALGETAQVVPHTDKLIF.

This clone was seen more than once but under ten times. A far larger clone is just one base off, so this is likely a read error. The same CDR3 is also encoded by other DNA sequences in this sample. The V gene is TRDV3; the J gene was not called; the tabulated D call, TRDD3, remains unverified against the DNA. Germline CDR1 and CDR2: TVYSNPD and GDNSRS (reference sequence). The CDR3 length is 20 residues. The CDR3 spells CASYSPTAGFIRSLAAQLFF. CDR3 coding DNA: TGTGCCTCCTATTCACCAACTGCTGGATTTATCAGAAGTCTGGCAGCACAGCTCTTCTTT.

This clone ranks as medium-sized. The same CDR3 also results from other DNA sequences found in this sample. The chain uses TRDV1 and TRDJ2; 7 bases match TRDD3. In germline, CDR1 is TSWWSYY, CDR2 QGS. Trimming cost V 3 bases and J 7 bases; bases outside gene matches: 23. The CDR3 spans 20 residues. The CDR3 DNA reads as TGTGCTCTTGGGGAGGTCACTATGACTGGGGATCCCGGTGGTGGAGCACAACTCTTCTTT. It translates to CALGEVTMTGDPGGGAQLFF.

To note about this clone: A far larger clone is off by one base, so a read error is likely. The same CDR3 arises from other DNA sequences in this sample as well. The V and J genes are TRDV1 and TRDJ1; 8 nucleotides agree with TRDD3. The CDR3 runs to 20 residues. The V gene's germline CDR1 is TSWWSYY and CDR2 QGS. The trim removed 3 bases at V and 0 bases at J, leaving 18 bases unmatched. The CDR3 DNA reads TGTGCTCTTGGGGAGGTAAGGACGCTGGCCACTGGGGGTTACACCGATAAACTCATCTTT. This encodes CALGEVRTLATGGYTDKLIF.

This clone has at least ten counts. A read error is the likely source, as a far larger clone sits one nucleotide away. The sample carries other DNA sequences with the same CDR3. V and J are TRDV1 and TRDJ1, with D possibly being TRDD3 (6 bases). The V and J ends lost 1 base and 0 bases respectively, with 24 bases between them. The CDR3 spans 20 residues. Germline CDR1 is TSWWSYY and CDR2 is QGS. The CDR3 protein is CALGERNQGDTLLDTDKLIF. The CDR3 DNA reads TGTGCTCTTGGGGAACGGAATCAGGGGGACACTCTCCTTGACACCGATAAACTCATCTTT.

As to this clone: A far bigger clonotype differs at one base, so this is likely a read error. The same CDR3 also results from other DNA sequences found in this sample. This sequence joins TRDV3 and TRDJ1; D is perhaps TRDD3 (10 bases). CDR3 length: 19 residues. Trimming left V 2 bases short and J 1 base short, with 29 bases between. CDR1 and CDR2 from the germline V gene are TVYSNPD and GDNSRS (reference sequence). The CDR3 reads CAFAPSYGTGGYVTDKLIF. Written as DNA, the CDR3 is TGTGCCTTTGCGCCTTCCTACGGAACGGGGGGATACGTCACCGATAAACTCATCTTT.

This clone has a count of ten or more. The protein that TCRdb holds for this DNA derives from a much larger clone and differs from the translated DNA at residue 3, which likely indicates a read error; the protein shown here is translated from the DNA. This rearrangement joins TRDV1 to TRDJ1; 7 bases fit TRDD3. This CDR3 has 17 residues. Germline CDR1 reads TSWWSYY; CDR2 reads QGS. CDR3 coding DNA: TGTGCTCCTGGGGAACTAGCTCTTCGGTGGGGGAGGGAGGAACTCATCTTT. Its protein is CAPGELALRWGREELIF.

This clone has ten or more counts. It differs at one base from a far larger clone, so likely a read error. At the DNA level, this CDR3 is encoded by other sequences in the same sample as well. V usage is TRDV2 and J usage is TRDJ1, with D maybe TRDD3 (6 bases). Looked up from germline, CDR1 is GEAIGNYY and CDR2 is EKD. The CDR3 has 18 amino acids. The V and J ends lost 2 bases and 2 bases respectively, with 23 bases between them. The CDR3 bases are TGTGCCTGTGACAAGGGGGACACGGCCACATCGCAGACCGATAAACTCATCTTT. This encodes CACDKGDTATSQTDKLIF.

This clone was detected a few times. TCRdb assigns this DNA the protein of a much larger clone, which departs from its translation at residue 8; this likely reflects a read error, and the protein shown comes from translating the DNA. The rearrangement joins TRDV1 to TRDJ1, with D possibly TRDD2 on 6 matching bases. Germline matching of the DNA provided the J gene here, since TCRdb leaves it blank. CDR1 and CDR2 from the germline V gene are TSWWSYY and QGS. Trimming removed 3 bases at V and 0 bases at J, with 29 bases between. There are 21 residues in the CDR3. CDR3 nucleotides: TGTGCTCTTGGGGAGCAGGCCCTCCTACGTATGGGGTTTTCGAACACCGATAAACTCATCTTT. It specifies CALGEQALLRMGFSNTDKLIF.

A remark on this clone: TCRdb attributes to this sequence the protein of a much larger clone, which differs from the DNA translation at residue 18; a read error is likely, and the protein displayed is translated from the DNA. The chain recombines TRDV2 with TRDJ1; 12 nucleotides align to TRDD3. Because TCRdb records no J gene, it was assigned here through a match of the DNA to germline. Per germline, CDR1 GEAIGNYY and CDR2 EKD. This CDR3 comprises 22 residues. CDR3 loop: CACDTPDSGPLGDTPDTGKLIF. CDR3 nucleotides: TGTGCCTGTGACACCCCCGATTCAGGCCCACTGGGGGATACTCCGGACACCGGTAAACTCATCTTT.

This clone was counted between two and nine times. TCRdb's entry gives the protein of a much larger clone, which mismatches this DNA's translation at residue 6, likely from a read error; the protein reported here is translated from the DNA. The CDR3 DNA follows: TGTGCTCTCTTACCCAGACCGACCTTCCTACCTCTTTTAATTGTACTGGGGGATTACACCGATAAACTCATCTTT. It is translated as CALLPRPTFLPLLIVLGDYTDKLIF. The J gene is TRDJ1, the V gene TRDV1, with a possible D match to TRDD3 (10 bases). The J gene, not given by TCRdb, was assigned here from a germline match of the nucleotide sequence. The CDR3 loop spans 25 amino acids. The ends were cut back, 9 bases at V and 0 bases at J, with 47 bases in the middle. CDR1 and CDR2 (germline): TSWWSYY, QGS.

This clone came up a few times. The protein held in TCRdb is that of a much larger clone and does not match this DNA's translation at residue 12, likely because of a read error; the protein shown is translated from the DNA. The chain uses TRDV1 and TRDJ1, with 9 bases matching TRDD2. TCRdb leaves out the J gene; it was filled in here by matching the DNA to germline. The ends lost 1 base at V and 3 bases at J; junction bases unmatched: 18. In germline, CDR1 is TSWWSYY, CDR2 QGS. The CDR3 is 20 residues long. The CDR3 protein is CALGEHYLPTYRRGADKLIF. CDR3 bases: TGTGCTCTTGGGGAACATTACCTTCCTACTTACCGGAGGGGGGCCGATAAACTCATCTTT.

This chain links TRDV1 with TRDJ1, with 8 bases matching TRDD3. As TCRdb names no J gene, one was assigned here on the basis of a DNA match to germline. V shed 5 bases, J shed 0 bases, and the junction held 20 bases outside the gene matches. Germline values: CDR1 TSWWSYY, CDR2 QGS. This CDR3 is built from 20 residues. The chain's CDR3 is CALGFPAGYWGYTYTDKLIF. The CDR3 nucleotides read TGTGCTCTTGGGTTCCCAGCGGGGTACTGGGGATACACCTACACCGATAAACTCATCTTT.

Ten or more counts support this clone. V is TRDV1 and J is TRDJ1; 10 nucleotides line up with TRDD3. The CDR3 totals 21 residues. Germline lookup yields CDR1 TSWWSYY and CDR2 QGS. V was clipped by 2 bases and J by 5 bases; unmatched bases: 23. The CDR3 DNA reads as TGTGCTCTTGGGGAATCTCCTTCCCCGTACTGGGGGATGGGAGGTAAGGATAAACTCATCTTT. Translated: CALGESPSPYWGMGGKDKLIF.

This clone was seen at least ten times. The protein held in TCRdb is that of a much larger clone and does not match this DNA's translation at residue 4, likely because of a read error; the protein shown is translated from the DNA. The rearrangement joins TRDV2 to TRDJ1, with a tentative D call TRDD3 (5 bases). Per germline, CDR1 GEAIGNYY and CDR2 EKD. This CDR3 comprises 17 residues. Trimming took off 6 bases at V and 3 bases at J, with 25 bases between the two ends. CDR3 loop: CACYRVPGVGSPDKLIF. The CDR3 nucleotides read TGTGCCTGTTACCGGGTTCCCGGGGTGGGGTCCCCCGATAAACTCATCTTT.

This clone showed up many times. TCRdb shows a much larger clone's protein in place of this DNA's translation, and the two differ at residue 14, likely through a read error; the protein shown is translated from the DNA. The chain carries TRDV1 and TRDJ1, with 7 nucleotides matching TRDD3. Per the germline V gene, CDR1 is TSWWSYY and CDR2 is QGS. The CDR3 loop spans 19 amino acids. CDR3 coding DNA: TGTGCTCTTGGGGATGGAGTCCTATGGCTGGGGGCGCACGCCGATAAACTTATCTTT. This encodes CALGDGVLWLGAHADKLIF.

This clone was picked up many times. One end of the junction varies from germline; a read error may be responsible. The sample contains more than one DNA sequence encoding this CDR3. The V call is TRDV2, the J call TRDJ1; 8 nucleotides align to TRDD3. The CDR3 is made up of 17 amino acids. Per germline, CDR1 GEAIGNYY and CDR2 EKD. The CDR3 DNA sequence: TGTGCATGTGACACTGGGGGGGATTACCGGTACACCGATAAACTCACCTTT. Translated, it gives CACDTGGDYRYTDKLTF.

Concerning this clone itself: Being one base from a much bigger clone, this may be a read error. The V call is TRDV1, the J call TRDJ1; D gene uncertain. No J gene is reported in TCRdb; it was inferred here by comparing the DNA with germline. From germline, CDR1 is TSWWSYY and CDR2 QGS. The V gene lost 4 bases and the J gene lost 0 bases, with 18 bases spanning the gap. CDR3 size: 17 residues. This CDR3 reads CALGAQGLFKYTDKLIF. As DNA, the CDR3 is TGTGCTCTTGGGGCCCAAGGCCTATTTAAATACACCGATAAACTCATCTTT.

This clone was seen many times. TCRdb assigns this DNA the protein of a much larger clone, which departs from its translation at residue 5; this likely reflects a read error, and the protein shown comes from translating the DNA. The chain joins TRDV3 to TRDJ1; TRDD3 matches at 9 bases. The germline V gene has CDR1 TVYSNPD and CDR2 GDNSRS (reference sequence). CDR3 length equals 19 residues. V was pared by 2 bases and J by 3 bases, with 22 bases of the junction left unmatched. The CDR3, as DNA: TGTGCCTTTCGAGGGTCCCTTTACTGGGGGACCCACCGATCCGATAAACTCATCTTT. It translates to CAFRGSLYWGTHRSDKLIF.

This clone was seen more than once but under ten times. The TCRdb protein comes from a much larger clone and disagrees with this DNA's translation at residue 10, likely due to a read error; the protein given here is derived from the DNA. CDR3 nucleotide sequence: TGTGCTCTTGGGGAACTAGCGCCACTAGGAGACACCGATAAACTCATCTTT. Translation: CALGELAPLGDTDKLIF. This chain connects TRDV1 to TRDJ1, with D unresolved. The J gene was not available in TCRdb and was assigned here by matching the DNA to germline segments. Germline CDR1 TSWWSYY, CDR2 QGS. V dropped 0 bases and J dropped 0 bases, with 14 bases sitting between them. CDR3 length equals 17 residues.

This clone was detected many times. The V call is TRDV1, the J call TRDJ1; possibly TRDD2 or TRDD3 for D (5 bases each). Germline CDR1 and CDR2: TSWWSYY and QGS. The CDR3 sequence is 15 residues long. Between the trimmed V and J ends, which lost 0 bases and 5 bases, there was a span of 13 bases. CDR3 sequence: CALGELPSWGDKLIF. In nucleotides, the CDR3 is TGTGCTCTTGGGGAACTGCCTTCGTGGGGTGATAAACTCATCTTT.

This clone was detected ten times or more. For this DNA, TCRdb reports the protein of a much larger clone, which diverges at residue 14, most likely from a read error; the protein presented here is translated directly from the DNA. This CDR3 is also generated by other DNA sequences in the sample. The chain links TRDV1 to TRDJ1, with D perhaps matching TRDD3 (6 bases). CDR1 is TSWWSYY and CDR2 is QGS in the germline V gene. V was clipped by 0 bases and J by 5 bases, with 37 bases between them. This CDR3 is 23 amino acids long. CDR3 in DNA: TGTGCTCTTGGGGAACTAATATCCCTACCTTATAACTGGGAGAAAAGGGGTGTTGATAAACTCATCTTT. Protein sequence: CALGELISLPYNWEKRGVDKLIF.

This clone was counted only a few times. With a far larger clone one base away, a read error is the likely cause. Other DNA variants within this sample encode the same CDR3. V and J are TRDV1 and TRDJ1, with D hard to call. This CDR3 has 29 residues. Germline-derived CDR1 and CDR2 are TSWWSYY and QGS. The V gene lost 0 bases and the J gene lost 5 bases, with 55 bases spanning the gap. CDR3 loop: CALGELGPLESGTETPSAPAVRYSDKLIF. The CDR3 region has the DNA TGTGCTCTTGGGGAACTAGGCCCCCTTGAGAGTGGAACCGAAACGCCCAGTGCCCCCGCCGTCCGATATTCTGATAAACTCATCTTT.